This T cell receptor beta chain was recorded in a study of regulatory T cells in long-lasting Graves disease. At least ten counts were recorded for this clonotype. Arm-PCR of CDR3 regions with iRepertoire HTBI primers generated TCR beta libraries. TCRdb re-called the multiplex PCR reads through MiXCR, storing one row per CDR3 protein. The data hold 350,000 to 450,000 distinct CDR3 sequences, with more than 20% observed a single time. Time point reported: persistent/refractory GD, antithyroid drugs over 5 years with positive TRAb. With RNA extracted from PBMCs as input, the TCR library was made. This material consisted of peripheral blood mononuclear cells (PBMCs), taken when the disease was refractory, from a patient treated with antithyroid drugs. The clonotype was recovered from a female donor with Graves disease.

The CDR3 region is CASSYGGLPYEQYF. In DNA form, the CDR3 reads TGTGCCAGCAGTTACGGAGGCCTTCCCTACGAGCAGTACTTC. This chain uses TRBV6-5 with TRBJ2-7, with D perhaps TRBD2 (5 bases). Germline V gene data show CDR1 as MNHEY and CDR2 as SVGAGI. V was shortened by 2 bases and J by 2 bases, with 10 bases between the two germline ends. The CDR3 spans 14 residues.